The present T cell receptor (beta chain) was sequenced within a study of T cell repertoires and leukemia-associated antigens. The CDR3 runs to 14 residues. The V gene end was trimmed by 2 bases and the J gene end by 1 base; junction bases not matched to a gene: 3. Germline V lookup: CDR1 SGHKS, CDR2 YYEKEE (reference sequence). In TCRdb, the 5' RACE reads were re-called with MiXCR into one record per CDR3 protein. This table holds 9,700 or so distinct CDR3 sequences, 40% to 55% found once. This clonotype was seen more than once but under ten times. The antigen remains unidentified. Findings and caveats of the study: Specificity and function of the expanded clones need further investigation.

This clonotype was sampled from a female donor in good health. V is TRBV5-5 and J is TRBJ2-7; 7 bases align to TRBD2. Sequenced: CD3+ T cells sorted from blood and cultured. Written as DNA, the CDR3 is TGTGCCAGCAGCTTAGCACTAGCGTCCTACGAGCAGTACTTC. It specifies CASSLALASYEQYF.